Described below is a single TCR beta chain sequence and its context. The data derive from a study of blood T cell repertoires in COVID-19. J lost 2 bases, V lost 4 bases, and 14 bases had no gene match. The CDR3 runs to 17 residues. Germline V gene sequence: CDR1 LGHDT, CDR2 YNNKEL (reference sequence). Sequencing was performed with immunoSEQ multiplex PCR; in TCRdb, only in-frame clones are kept and a portion is missing. The sample carries over 30,000 clones, 75% recorded once. Source material: peripheral blood. V is TRBV3-1 (or the pseudogene TRBV3-2) and J is TRBJ2-7; TRBD1 matches at 7 bases. The source is a man aged 80 or over with active or convalescent COVID-19. CDR3 amino acids: CASSPSLDRARTYEQYF. In DNA form, the CDR3 reads TGTGCCAGCAGCCCCTCACTTGACAGGGCCCGCACCTACGAGCAGTACTTC.